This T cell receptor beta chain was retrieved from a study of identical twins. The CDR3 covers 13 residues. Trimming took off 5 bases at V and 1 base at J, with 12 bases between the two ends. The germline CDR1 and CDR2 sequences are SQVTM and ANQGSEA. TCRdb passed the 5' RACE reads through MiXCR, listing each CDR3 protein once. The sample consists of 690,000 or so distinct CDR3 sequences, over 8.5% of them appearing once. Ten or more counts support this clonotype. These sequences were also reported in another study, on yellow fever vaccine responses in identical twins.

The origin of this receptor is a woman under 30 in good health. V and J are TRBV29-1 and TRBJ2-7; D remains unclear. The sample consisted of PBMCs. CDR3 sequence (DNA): TGCAGCGTTATAAATGGAGAATCCTACGAGCAGTACTTC. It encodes CSVINGESYEQYF.